The 8 T cell receptor beta chains below come from one sample, sequenced in a study of molecular identifiers for immune sequencing clone quantification. TCRdb reanalysed the PCR reads using MiXCR and keeps one entry per CDR3 protein. The sample holds a few hundred thousand distinct CDR3 sequences; about 23% are singletons and the top ten take around 0.74%. Source material: naive CD8+ T cells from blood, with Jurkat cell RNA spiked in. Sample subset: FACS-sorted CD8+CD4-CCR7+CD45RA+ naive T cells. Source of these receptors: a human donor in good health. Some libraries in this study had Jurkat cell RNA spiked in.

This clonotype is labeled as medium-sized (0.01 to 0.1%). The chain recombines TRBV14 with TRBJ1-1; D uncertain. In germline, CDR1 is SGHDN, CDR2 FVKESK. With 1 base removed from V and 0 bases from J, the gap between germline ends came to 9 bases. The length of the CDR3 is 15 residues. CDR3 protein: CASSQAGALNTEAFF. CDR3 DNA sequence: TGTGCCAGCAGCCAAGCAGGAGCTCTGAACACTGAAGCTTTCTTT.

This clonotype has a count of ten or more. The chain recombines TRBV5-6 with TRBJ1-2; D is ambiguous. CDR1 and CDR2 (germline): SGHDT, YYEEEE. V was clipped by 1 base and J by 5 bases, with 3 bases between them. CDR3 length: 11 amino acids. For the CDR3, the DNA is TGTGCCAGCAGCTTGTATTATGGCTACACCTTC. Translating gives CASSLYYGYTF.

About this clonotype: Possible read error: a much larger clone is one base away. The chain recombines TRBV7-2 with TRBJ1-1; D remains unclear. The V gene's germline CDR1 is SGHTA and CDR2 FQGNSA. The CDR3 length is 15 residues. In DNA, the CDR3 is TGTGCCAGCGGCTTAGAGTTAGGGTTGAACACTGAAGCTTTCTTT. This encodes CASGLELGLNTEAFF.

The chain joins TRBV13 to TRBJ2-3, with D uncertain. Per the germline V gene, CDR1 is PRHDT and CDR2 is FYEKMQ (reference sequence). Between the trimmed V and J ends, which lost 4 bases and 6 bases, there was a span of 8 bases. This CDR3 has 12 amino acids. This CDR3 is CASSSPVDTQYF. Here the CDR3 DNA reads TGTGCCAGCAGCTCCCCCGTCGATACGCAGTATTTT.

Many counts were recorded for this clonotype. The chain employs TRBV6-2 or TRBV6-3 and TRBJ1-2, with D possibly being TRBD1 (5 bases). Germline assignment: CDR1 MNHEY and CDR2 SVGEGT. V lost 2 bases, J lost 8 bases, and 18 bases lay in between. The CDR3 has 15 amino acids. The CDR3 DNA reads as TGTGCCAGCAGTTACCTGGGACTCGATCGGGAAGGCTACACCTTC. This translates into CASSYLGLDREGYTF.

This clonotype was detected many times. V and J are TRBV7-6 and TRBJ2-3; 8 bases map to TRBD2. V lost 5 bases and J lost 8; bases outside the gene matches: 12. The CDR3 is 15 amino acids. Germline-derived CDR1 and CDR2 are SGHVS and FNYEAQ. The CDR3 loop is CASSRSGGLAGTQYF. The CDR3 nucleotides are TGTGCCAGCAGCCGGAGCGGGGGCCTTGCTGGTACGCAGTATTTT.

The chain combines TRBV12-3 or TRBV12-4 with TRBJ2-1, with a weak D call TRBD1 (6 bases). Trimming removed 4 bases from V and 4 bases from J, with 14 bases in between. This CDR3 has 15 amino acids. The CDR3: CASSSSPGTYNEQFF. DNA for the CDR3: TGTGCCAGCAGTTCTAGTCCCGGGACATACAATGAGCAGTTCTTC.

This clonotype was seen many times. The V and J genes are TRBV27 and TRBJ1-2; D possibly corresponds to TRBD1 (5 bases). The CDR3 sequence is 14 residues long. Germline V gene lookup returns CDR1 MNHEY and CDR2 SMNVEV (reference sequence). The germline V and J ends were trimmed by 7 bases and 3 bases, with 15 bases remaining between them. This CDR3 is CASTPLRGDYGYTF. CDR3 nucleotides: TGTGCCAGCACCCCCCTAAGGGGAGACTATGGCTACACCTTC.